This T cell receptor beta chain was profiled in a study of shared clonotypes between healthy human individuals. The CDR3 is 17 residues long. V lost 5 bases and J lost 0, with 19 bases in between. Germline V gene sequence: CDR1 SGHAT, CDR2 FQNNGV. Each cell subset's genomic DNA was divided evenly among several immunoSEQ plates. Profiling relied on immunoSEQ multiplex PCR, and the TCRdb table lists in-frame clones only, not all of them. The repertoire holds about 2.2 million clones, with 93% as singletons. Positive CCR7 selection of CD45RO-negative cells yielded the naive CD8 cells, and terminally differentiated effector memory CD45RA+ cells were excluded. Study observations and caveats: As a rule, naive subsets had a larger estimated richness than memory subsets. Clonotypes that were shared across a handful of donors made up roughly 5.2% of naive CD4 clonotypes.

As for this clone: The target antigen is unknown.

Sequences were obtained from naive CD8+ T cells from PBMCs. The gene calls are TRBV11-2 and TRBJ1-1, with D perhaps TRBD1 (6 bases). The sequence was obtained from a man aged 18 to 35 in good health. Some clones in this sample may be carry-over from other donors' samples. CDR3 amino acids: CASSTGTNPPVNTEAFF. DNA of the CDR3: TGTGCCAGCAGCACCGGGACAAACCCCCCAGTGAACACTGAAGCTTTCTTT.